The clone carrying this T cell receptor (beta chain) was detected a few times. This sample was included in a study of regulatory T cells in long-lasting Graves disease. Study information: For under 3 months, newly diagnosed Graves' patients had been taking antithyroid drugs.

CDR1 is MDHEN, CDR2 SYDVKM, per germline. Between the trimmed V and J ends, which lost 6 bases and 0 bases, there was a span of 23 bases. The CDR3 runs 18 residues. Specified time point: newly diagnosed GD, antithyroid drugs for less than 3 months. The TCR library was made from RNA that had been extracted from PBMCs in TRIzol. Arm-PCR of CDR3 regions and iRepertoire HTBI primers were used to build TCR beta libraries. TCRdb re-analysed the multiplex PCR reads in MiXCR, keeping a single row per CDR3 protein. The profile shows around 400,000 distinct CDR3 sequences, 15% of them singletons. The sample also formed part of further work on T cells in Graves' hyperthyroidism and ophthalmopathy. That source notes: Calling Graves' hyperthyroidism stable meant ophthalmopathy did not progress within 18 months. A set of HTBI primers served as the primers for a first-round RT-PCR of the TCR CDR3.

The specimen was peripheral blood mononuclear cells (PBMCs), collected at new diagnosis, from a patient treated with antithyroid drugs. This sequence was found in a woman aged 40 to 49 with Graves disease. The V call is TRBV28, the J call TRBJ2-5; TRBD1 is a possible D gene (6 bases). Here the CDR3 reads CASRPEATSWTDQETQYF. Written as DNA, the CDR3 is TGTGCCAGCAGACCGGAAGCTACCAGCTGGACAGACCAAGAGACCCAGTACTTC.